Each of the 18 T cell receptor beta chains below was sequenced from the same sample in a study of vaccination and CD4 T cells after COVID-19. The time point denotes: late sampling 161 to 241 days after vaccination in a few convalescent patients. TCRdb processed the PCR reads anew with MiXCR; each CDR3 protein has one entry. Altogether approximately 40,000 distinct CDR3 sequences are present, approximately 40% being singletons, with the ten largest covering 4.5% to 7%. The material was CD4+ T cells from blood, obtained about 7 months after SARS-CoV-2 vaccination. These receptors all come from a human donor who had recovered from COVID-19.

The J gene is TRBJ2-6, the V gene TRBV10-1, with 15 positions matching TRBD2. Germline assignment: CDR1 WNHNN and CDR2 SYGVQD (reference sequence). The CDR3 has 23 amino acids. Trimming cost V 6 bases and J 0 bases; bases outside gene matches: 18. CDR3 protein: CASRVKVVGLAGGPSSGANVLTF. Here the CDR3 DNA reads TGCGCCAGCAGAGTGAAGGTGGTGGGACTAGCGGGAGGTCCCAGCTCTGGGGCCAACGTCCTGACTTTC.

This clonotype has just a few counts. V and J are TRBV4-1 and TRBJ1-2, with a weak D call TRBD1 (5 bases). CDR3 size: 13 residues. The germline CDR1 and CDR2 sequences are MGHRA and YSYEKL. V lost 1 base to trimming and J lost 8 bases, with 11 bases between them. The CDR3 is CASSQVEGRGYTF. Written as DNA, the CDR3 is TGCGCCAGCAGCCAAGTGGAGGGGCGGGGCTACACCTTC.

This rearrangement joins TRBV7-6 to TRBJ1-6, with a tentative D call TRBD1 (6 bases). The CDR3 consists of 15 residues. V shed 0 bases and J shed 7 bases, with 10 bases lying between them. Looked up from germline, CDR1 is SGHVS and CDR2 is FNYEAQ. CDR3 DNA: TGTGCCAGCAGCTTAGCCGGACAGAGGAATTCACCCCTCCACTTT. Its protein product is CASSLAGQRNSPLHF.

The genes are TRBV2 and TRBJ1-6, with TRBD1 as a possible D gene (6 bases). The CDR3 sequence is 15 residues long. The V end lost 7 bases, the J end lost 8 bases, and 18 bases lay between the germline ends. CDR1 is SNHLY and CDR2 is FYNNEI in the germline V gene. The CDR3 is CASTTAGRGYSPLHF. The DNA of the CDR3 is TGTGCCAGCACTACAGCGGGCAGGGGTTATTCACCCCTCCACTTT.

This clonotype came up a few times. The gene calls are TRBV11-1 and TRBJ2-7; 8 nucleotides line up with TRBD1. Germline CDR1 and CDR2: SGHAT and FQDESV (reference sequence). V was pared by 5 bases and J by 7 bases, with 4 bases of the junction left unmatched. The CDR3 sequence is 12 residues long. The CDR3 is CASSGQGREQYF. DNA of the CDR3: TGTGCCAGCAGCGGACAGGGACGAGAGCAGTACTTC.

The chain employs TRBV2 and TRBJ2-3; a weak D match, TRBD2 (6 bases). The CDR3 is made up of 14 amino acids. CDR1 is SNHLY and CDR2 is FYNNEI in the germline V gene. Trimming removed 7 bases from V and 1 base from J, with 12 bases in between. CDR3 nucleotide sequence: TGTGCCAGCACCCCCGGGAGAGGCACAGATACGCAGTATTTT. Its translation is CASTPGRGTDTQYF.

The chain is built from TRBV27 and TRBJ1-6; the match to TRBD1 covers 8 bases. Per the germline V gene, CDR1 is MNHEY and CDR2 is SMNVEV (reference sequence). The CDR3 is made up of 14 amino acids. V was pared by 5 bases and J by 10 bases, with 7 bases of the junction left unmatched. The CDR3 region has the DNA TGTGCCAGCAGTGGGCAGGGGGCTCACTCACCCCTCCACTTT. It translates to CASSGQGAHSPLHF.

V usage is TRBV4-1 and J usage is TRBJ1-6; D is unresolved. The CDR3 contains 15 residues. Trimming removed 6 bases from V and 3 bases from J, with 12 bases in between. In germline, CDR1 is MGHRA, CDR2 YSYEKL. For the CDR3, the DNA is TGCGCCAGCAGTTTCAGAGGCAGCTATAATTCACCCCTCCACTTT. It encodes CASSFRGSYNSPLHF.

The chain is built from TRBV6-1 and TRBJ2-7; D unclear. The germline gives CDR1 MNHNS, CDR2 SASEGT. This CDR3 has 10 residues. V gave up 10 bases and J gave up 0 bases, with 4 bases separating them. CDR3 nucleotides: TGTGCCACCCTCTCCTACGAGCAGTACTTC. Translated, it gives CATLSYEQYF.

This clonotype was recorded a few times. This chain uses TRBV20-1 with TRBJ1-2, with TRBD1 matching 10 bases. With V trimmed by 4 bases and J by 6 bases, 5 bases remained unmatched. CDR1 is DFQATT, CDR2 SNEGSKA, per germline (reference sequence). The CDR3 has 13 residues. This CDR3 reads CSATQDRGDGYTF. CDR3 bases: TGCAGTGCTACCCAGGACAGGGGGGATGGCTACACCTTC.

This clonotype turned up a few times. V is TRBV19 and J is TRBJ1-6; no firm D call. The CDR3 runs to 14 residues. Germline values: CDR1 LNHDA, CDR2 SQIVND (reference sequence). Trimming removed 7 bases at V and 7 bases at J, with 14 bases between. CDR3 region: CASTREAENSPLHF. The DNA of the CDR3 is TGTGCCAGTACCCGGGAGGCCGAGAATTCACCCCTCCACTTT.

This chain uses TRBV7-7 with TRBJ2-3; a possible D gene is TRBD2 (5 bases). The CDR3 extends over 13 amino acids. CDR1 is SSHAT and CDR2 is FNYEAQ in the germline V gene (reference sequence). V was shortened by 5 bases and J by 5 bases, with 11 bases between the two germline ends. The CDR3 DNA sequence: TGTGCCAGCAGCCTTCGGGGTAAAGATACGCAGTATTTT. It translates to CASSLRGKDTQYF. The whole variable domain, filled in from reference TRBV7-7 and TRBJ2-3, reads GAGVSQSPRYKVTKRGQDVTLRCDPISSHATLYWYQQALGQGPEFLTYFNYEAQPDKSGLPSDRFSAERPEGSISTLTIQRTEQRDSAMYRCASSLRGKDTQYFGPGTRLTVL.

The CDR3 DNA sequence: TGCAGTGCTAGAGACTGGCGGCAGGAGACCCAGTACTTC. This translates into CSARDWRQETQYF. The rearrangement links TRBV20-1 to TRBJ2-5; D remains ambiguous. The CDR3 sequence is 13 residues long. Germline loops: CDR1 DFQATT, CDR2 SNEGSKA (reference sequence). The ends were cut back, 0 bases at V and 5 bases at J, with 10 bases in the middle.

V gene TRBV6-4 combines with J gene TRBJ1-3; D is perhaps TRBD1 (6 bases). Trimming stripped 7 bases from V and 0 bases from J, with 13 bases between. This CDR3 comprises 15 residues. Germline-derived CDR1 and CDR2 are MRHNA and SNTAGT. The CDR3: CASTLRDNSGNTIYF. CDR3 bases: TGTGCCAGCACACTCCGGGACAACTCTGGAAACACCATATATTTT.

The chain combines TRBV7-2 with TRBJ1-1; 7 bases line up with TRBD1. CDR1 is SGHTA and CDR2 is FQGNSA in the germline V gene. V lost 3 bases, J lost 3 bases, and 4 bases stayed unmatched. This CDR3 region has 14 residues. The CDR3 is CASSFQGGDTEAFF. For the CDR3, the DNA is TGTGCCAGCAGCTTTCAGGGGGGGGACACTGAAGCTTTCTTT.

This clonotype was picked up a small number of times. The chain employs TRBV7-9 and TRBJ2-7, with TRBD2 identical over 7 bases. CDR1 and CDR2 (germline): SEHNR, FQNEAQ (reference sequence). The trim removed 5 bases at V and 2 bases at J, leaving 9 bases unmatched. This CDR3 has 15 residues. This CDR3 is CASSRSREPPYEQYF. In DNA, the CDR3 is TGTGCCAGCAGCCGTTCGCGGGAGCCCCCCTACGAGCAGTACTTC.

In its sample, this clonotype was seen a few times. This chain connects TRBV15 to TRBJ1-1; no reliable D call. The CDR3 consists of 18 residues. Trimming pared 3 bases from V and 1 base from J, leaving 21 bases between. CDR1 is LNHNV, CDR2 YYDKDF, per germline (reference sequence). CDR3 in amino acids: CATSRPAVGPGKNTEAFF. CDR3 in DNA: TGTGCCACCAGCAGGCCGGCGGTAGGGCCCGGAAAGAACACTGAAGCTTTCTTT.

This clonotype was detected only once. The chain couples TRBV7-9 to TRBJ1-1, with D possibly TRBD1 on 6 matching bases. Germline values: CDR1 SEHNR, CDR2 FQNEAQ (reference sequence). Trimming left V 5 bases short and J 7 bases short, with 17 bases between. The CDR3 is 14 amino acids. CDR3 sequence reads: CASSPQRGQIEAFF. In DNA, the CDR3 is TGTGCCAGCAGCCCCCAAAGAGGACAGATTGAAGCTTTCTTT.